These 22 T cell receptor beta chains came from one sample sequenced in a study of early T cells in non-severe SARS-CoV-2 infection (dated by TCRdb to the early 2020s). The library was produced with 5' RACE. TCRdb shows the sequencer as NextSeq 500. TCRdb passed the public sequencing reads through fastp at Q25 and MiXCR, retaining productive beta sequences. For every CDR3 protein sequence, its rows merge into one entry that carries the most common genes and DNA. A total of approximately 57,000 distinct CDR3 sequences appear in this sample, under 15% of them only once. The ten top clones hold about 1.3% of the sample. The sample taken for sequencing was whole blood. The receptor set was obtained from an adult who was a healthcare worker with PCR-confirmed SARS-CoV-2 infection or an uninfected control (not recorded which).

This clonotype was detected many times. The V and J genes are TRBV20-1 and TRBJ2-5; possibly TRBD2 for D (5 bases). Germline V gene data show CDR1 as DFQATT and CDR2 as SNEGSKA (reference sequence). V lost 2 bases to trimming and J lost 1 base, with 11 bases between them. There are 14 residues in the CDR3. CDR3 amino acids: CSARSGEGQETQYF. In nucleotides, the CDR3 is TGCAGTGCTAGATCGGGTGAGGGCCAAGAGACCCAGTACTTC.

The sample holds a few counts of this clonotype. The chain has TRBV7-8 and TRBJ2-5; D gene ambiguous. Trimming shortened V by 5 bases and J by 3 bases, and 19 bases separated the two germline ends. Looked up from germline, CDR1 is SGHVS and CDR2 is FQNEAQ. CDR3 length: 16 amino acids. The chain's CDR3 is CASSQIRAAGEETQYF. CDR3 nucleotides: TGTGCCAGCAGCCAAATCCGGGCCGCAGGCGAAGAGACCCAGTACTTC.

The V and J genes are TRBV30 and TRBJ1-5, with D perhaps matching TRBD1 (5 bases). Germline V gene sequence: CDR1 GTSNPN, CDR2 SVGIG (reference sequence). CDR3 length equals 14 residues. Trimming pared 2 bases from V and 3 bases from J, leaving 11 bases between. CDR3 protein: CAWSSRGDNQPQHF. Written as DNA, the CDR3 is TGTGCCTGGAGTTCACGGGGGGACAATCAGCCCCAGCATTTT.

The CDR3 sequence is CASSPVEGQYF. As DNA, the CDR3 is TGCGCCAGCAGTCCCGTCGAGGGGCAGTACTTC. J is TRBJ2-7 and V is TRBV10-2; D perhaps matches TRBD2 (5 bases). Germline lookup yields CDR1 WSHSY and CDR2 SAAADI. The length of the CDR3 is 11 residues. The V end was cut by 5 bases, the J end by 9 bases, with 11 bases between.

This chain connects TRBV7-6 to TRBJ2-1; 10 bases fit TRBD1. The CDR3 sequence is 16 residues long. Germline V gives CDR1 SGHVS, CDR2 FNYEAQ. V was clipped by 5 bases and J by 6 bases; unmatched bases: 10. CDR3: CASSPNRQGAGNEQFF. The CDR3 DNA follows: TGTGCCAGCAGCCCGAACCGACAGGGGGCAGGCAATGAGCAGTTCTTC.

CDR3 bases: TGTGCCAGCTACCCGTCAGGACACTCCTACAATGAGCAGTTCTTC. This gives the protein CASYPSGHSYNEQFF. The rearrangement links TRBV28 to TRBJ2-1; TRBD1 might be the D (5 bases). Germline CDR1 MDHEN, CDR2 SYDVKM. The CDR3 spans 15 residues. Between the trimmed V and J ends, which lost 8 bases and 0 bases, there was a span of 14 bases.

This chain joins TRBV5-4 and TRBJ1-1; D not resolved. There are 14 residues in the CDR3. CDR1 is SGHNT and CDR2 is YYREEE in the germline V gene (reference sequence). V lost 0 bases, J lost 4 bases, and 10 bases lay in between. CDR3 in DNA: TGTGCCAGCAGCTTGGACCCCCCACGCACTGAAGCTTTCTTT. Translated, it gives CASSLDPPRTEAFF.

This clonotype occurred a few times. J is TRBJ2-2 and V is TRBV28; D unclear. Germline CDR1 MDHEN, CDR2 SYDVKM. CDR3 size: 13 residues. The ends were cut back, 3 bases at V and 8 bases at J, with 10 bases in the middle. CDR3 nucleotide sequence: TGTGCCAGCAGTTTTAGTGGACGAGGGGAGCTGTTTTTT. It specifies CASSFSGRGELFF.

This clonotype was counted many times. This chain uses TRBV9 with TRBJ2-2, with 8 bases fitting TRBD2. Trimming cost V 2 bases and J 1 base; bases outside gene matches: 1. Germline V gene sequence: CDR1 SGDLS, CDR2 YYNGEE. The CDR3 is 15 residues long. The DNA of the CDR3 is TGTGCCAGCAGCGTCACTAGCGGGAACACCGGGGAGCTGTTTTTT. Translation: CASSVTSGNTGELFF.

The chain's CDR3 is CASRHDRGAEAFF. Written as DNA, the CDR3 is TGTGCCAGCAGGCACGACAGGGGCGCTGAAGCTTTCTTT. V gene TRBV3-1 combines with J gene TRBJ1-1; the match to TRBD1 covers 8 bases. There are 13 residues in the CDR3. With 6 bases clipped from V and 6 bases from J, the junction kept 6 bases outside the gene matches. Germline V gene data show CDR1 as LGHDT and CDR2 as YNNKEL (reference sequence).

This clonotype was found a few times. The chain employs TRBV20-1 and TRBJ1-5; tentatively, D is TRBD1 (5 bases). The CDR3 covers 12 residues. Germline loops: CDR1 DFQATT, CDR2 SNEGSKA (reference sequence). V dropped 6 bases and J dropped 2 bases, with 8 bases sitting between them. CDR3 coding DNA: TGCAGTGCAAAACAGGGCAATCAGCCCCAGCATTTT. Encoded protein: CSAKQGNQPQHF.

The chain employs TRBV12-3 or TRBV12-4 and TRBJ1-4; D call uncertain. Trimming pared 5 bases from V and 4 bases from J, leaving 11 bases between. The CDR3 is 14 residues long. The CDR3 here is CASSPGGSNEKLFF. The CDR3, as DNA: TGTGCCAGCAGTCCTGGAGGGAGTAATGAAAAACTGTTTTTT.

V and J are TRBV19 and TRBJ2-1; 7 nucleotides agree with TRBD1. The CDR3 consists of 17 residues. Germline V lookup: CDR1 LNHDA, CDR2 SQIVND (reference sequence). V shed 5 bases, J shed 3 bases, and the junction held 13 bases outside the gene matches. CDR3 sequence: CASSPRPRTGNYNEQFF. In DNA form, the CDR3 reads TGTGCCAGTAGTCCGCGCCCGCGGACAGGAAACTACAATGAGCAGTTCTTC.

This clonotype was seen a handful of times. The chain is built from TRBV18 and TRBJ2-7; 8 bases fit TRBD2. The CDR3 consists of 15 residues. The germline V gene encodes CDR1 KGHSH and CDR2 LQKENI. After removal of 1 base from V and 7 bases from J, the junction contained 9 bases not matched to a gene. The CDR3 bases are TGTGCCAGCTCACCACGACGTAGCGGGGTAGGGGAGCAGTACTTC. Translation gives CASSPRRSGVGEQYF. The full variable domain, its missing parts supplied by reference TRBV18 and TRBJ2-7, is NAGVMQNPRHLVRRRGQEARLRCSPMKGHSHVYWYRQLPEEGLKFMVYLQKENIIDESGMPKERFSAEFPKEGPSILRIQQVVRGDSAAYFCASSPRRSGVGEQYFGPGTRLTVT.

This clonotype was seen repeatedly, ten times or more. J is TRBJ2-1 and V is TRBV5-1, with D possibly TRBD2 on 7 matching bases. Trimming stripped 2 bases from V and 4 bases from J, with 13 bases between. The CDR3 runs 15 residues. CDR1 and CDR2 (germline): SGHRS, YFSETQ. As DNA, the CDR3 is TGCGCCAGCAGCTTAGGGGGGGCCCGTTACAATGAGCAGTTCTTC. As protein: CASSLGGARYNEQFF.

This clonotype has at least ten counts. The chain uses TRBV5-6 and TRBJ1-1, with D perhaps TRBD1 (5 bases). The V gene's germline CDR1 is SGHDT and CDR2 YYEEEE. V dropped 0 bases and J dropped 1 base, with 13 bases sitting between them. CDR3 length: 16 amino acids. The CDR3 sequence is CASSLAGGPRNTEAFF. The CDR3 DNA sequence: TGTGCCAGCAGCTTGGCGGGGGGACCTCGGAACACTGAAGCTTTCTTT.

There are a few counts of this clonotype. The CDR3 spells CAISDPSGGAVWGEQFF. CDR3 sequence (DNA): TGTGCCATCAGTGACCCTAGCGGGGGGGCCGTTTGGGGTGAGCAGTTCTTC. The chain links TRBV10-3 to TRBJ2-1; TRBD2 matches 12 bases. CDR3 length equals 17 residues. CDR1 ENHRY and CDR2 SYGVKD come from the germline V gene. V was clipped by 3 bases and J by 9 bases; unmatched bases: 12.

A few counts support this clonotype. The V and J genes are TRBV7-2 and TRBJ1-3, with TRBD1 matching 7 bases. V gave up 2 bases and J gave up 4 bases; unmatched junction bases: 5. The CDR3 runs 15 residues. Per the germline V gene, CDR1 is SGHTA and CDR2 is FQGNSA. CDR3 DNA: TGTGCCAGCAGCTTAACAGCAGGGGGAGGAAACACCATATATTTT. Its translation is CASSLTAGGGNTIYF.

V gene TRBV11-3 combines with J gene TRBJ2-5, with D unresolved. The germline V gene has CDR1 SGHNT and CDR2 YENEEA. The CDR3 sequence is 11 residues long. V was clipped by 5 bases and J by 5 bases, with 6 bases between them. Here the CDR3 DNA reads TGTGCCAGCAGCCCTCGCGAGACCCAGTACTTC. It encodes CASSPRETQYF.

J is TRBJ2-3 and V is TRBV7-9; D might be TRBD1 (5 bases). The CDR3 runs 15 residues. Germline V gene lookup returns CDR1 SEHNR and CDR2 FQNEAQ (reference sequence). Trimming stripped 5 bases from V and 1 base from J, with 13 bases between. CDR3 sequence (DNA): TGTGCCAGCAGCCCCAAGGGGTCGGGCACAGATACGCAGTATTTT. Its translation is CASSPKGSGTDTQYF.

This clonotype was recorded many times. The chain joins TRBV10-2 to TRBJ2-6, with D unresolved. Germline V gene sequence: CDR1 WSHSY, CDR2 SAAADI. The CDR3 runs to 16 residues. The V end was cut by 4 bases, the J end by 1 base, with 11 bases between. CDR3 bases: TGCGCCAGCAGTGGAGTTAAGATTTCTGGGGCCAACGTCCTGACTTTC. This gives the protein CASSGVKISGANVLTF.

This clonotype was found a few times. Here the CDR3 DNA reads TGTGCCAGCAGCCGGGACCGGTACTCCTACAATGAGCAGTTCTTC. It encodes CASSRDRYSYNEQFF. This chain connects TRBV11-1 to TRBJ2-1; D may be TRBD1 or TRBD2 (5 bases each). Germline loops: CDR1 SGHAT, CDR2 FQDESV (reference sequence). The CDR3 has 15 residues. V shed 5 bases and J shed 0 bases, with 11 bases lying between them.